A single sample gave rise to the 30 T cell receptor beta chains below, sequenced in a study of T-cell reconstitution after alpha-beta-depleted transplantation in children. TCRbeta library preparation incorporated unique molecular identifiers. TCRdb passed the PCR reads through MiXCR, listing each CDR3 protein once. The sample consists of roughly 120,000 distinct CDR3 sequences, 20% to 25% of them appearing once. The material was PBMCs, mostly from graft donor cells, obtained 180 days after TCRalphabeta/CD19-depleted stem cell transplant. Receptors were obtained from a male patient between 2 and 10 years old who had a stem cell transplant for chronic granulomatous disease, so the T cells may come from the graft donor.

This chain uses TRBV29-1 with TRBJ2-7; D is unclear. Germline V CDR1 and CDR2: SQVTM, ANQGSEA. Trimming shortened V by 4 bases and J by 5 bases, and 6 bases separated the two germline ends. The CDR3 sequence is 10 residues long. The CDR3 DNA reads as TGCAGCGTTGTGAAGAACGAGCAGTACTTC. Amino acids: CSVVKNEQYF.

This clonotype was picked up a small number of times. This sequence joins TRBV29-1 and TRBJ1-2; D unclear. CDR1 and CDR2 from the germline V gene are SQVTM and ANQGSEA. The CDR3 runs 11 residues. Trimming pared 0 bases from V and 1 base from J, leaving 0 bases between. The CDR3 loop is CSVEDNYGYTF. In nucleotides, the CDR3 is TGCAGCGTTGAAGATAACTATGGCTACACCTTC.

This clonotype was counted only a few times. The chain couples TRBV20-1 to TRBJ1-1; D might be TRBD1 (5 bases). V was pared by 3 bases and J by 1 base, with 9 bases between. Germline V gene lookup returns CDR1 DFQATT and CDR2 SNEGSKA (reference sequence). This CDR3 has 13 residues. In nucleotides, the CDR3 is TGCAGTGCTAGCGAGGGGCCGAACACTGAAGCTTTCTTT. Translating it yields CSASEGPNTEAFF.

The CDR3 sequence: CASSLGEVYGYTF. The CDR3 DNA is TGTGCCAGCAGTTTAGGAGAGGTCTATGGCTACACCTTC. The chain employs TRBV12-3 or TRBV12-4 and TRBJ1-2; D unclear. Between the trimmed V and J ends, which lost 1 base and 4 bases, there was a span of 7 bases. The CDR3 runs to 13 residues.

There are many counts of this clonotype. This chain uses TRBV7-2 with TRBJ2-3; TRBD2 matches 13 bases. The junction had 3 bases not matched to a gene; V was cut back by 0 bases and J by 0 bases. The germline V gene has CDR1 SGHTA and CDR2 FQGNSA. This CDR3 has 18 residues. CDR3 in amino acids: CASSLAGLAGTSTDTQYF. Written as DNA, the CDR3 is TGTGCCAGCAGCTTAGCGGGACTAGCGGGGACTAGCACAGATACGCAGTATTTT.

This clonotype was detected ten times or more. This chain uses TRBV9 with TRBJ2-1; D gene ambiguous. V shed 3 bases and J shed 2 bases, with 6 bases lying between them. Germline loops: CDR1 SGDLS, CDR2 YYNGEE. The CDR3 covers 13 residues. DNA of the CDR3: TGTGCCAGCAGCGGGACCCCCTACAATGAGCAGTTCTTC. Protein sequence: CASSGTPYNEQFF.

This clonotype was picked up many times. The V and J genes are TRBV30 and TRBJ1-6, with D possibly matching TRBD1 (6 bases). The CDR3 contains 13 residues. The germline CDR1 and CDR2 sequences are GTSNPN and SVGIG (reference sequence). The ends were cut back, 7 bases at V and 5 bases at J, with 12 bases in the middle. The CDR3 sequence is CAFTGLNNSPLHF. CDR3 nucleotides: TGTGCCTTTACAGGGCTGAATAATTCACCCCTCCACTTT.

For this clonotype: A single base separates this from a much larger clone, so it may be a read error. V usage is TRBV20-1 and J usage is TRBJ2-5; 12 bases match TRBD2. Germline CDR1 and CDR2: DFQATT and SNEGSKA (reference sequence). V was clipped by 6 bases and J by 7 bases; unmatched bases: 9. This CDR3 has 14 residues. The CDR3 is CSAGRTSGEATQYF. CDR3 DNA: TGCAGTGCAGGCCGGACTAGCGGGGAAGCGACCCAGTACTTC.

The rearrangement uses TRBV18 and TRBJ2-1; 8 nucleotides align to TRBD1. The CDR3 extends over 14 amino acids. After removal of 6 bases from V and 7 bases from J, the junction contained 8 bases not matched to a gene. The germline V gene has CDR1 KGHSH and CDR2 LQKENI. Here the CDR3 reads CASSKTGVRNEQFF. The CDR3 DNA sequence: TGTGCCAGCTCTAAGACAGGGGTTAGGAATGAGCAGTTCTTC.

The gene calls are TRBV7-2 and TRBJ2-1, with 8 nucleotides matching TRBD1. There are 15 residues in the CDR3. CDR1 is SGHTA, CDR2 FQGNSA, per germline. J lost 7 bases, V lost 4 bases, and 9 bases had no gene match. CDR3 sequence reads: CASSSWTGQGNEQFF. The DNA for the CDR3 is TGTGCCAGCAGCTCGTGGACAGGGCAGGGGAATGAGCAGTTCTTC.

Ten or more counts support this clonotype. The V gene is TRBV7-2, the J gene TRBJ2-5, with D uncertain. This CDR3 comprises 14 residues. CDR1 and CDR2 (germline): SGHTA, FQGNSA. The V end lost 2 bases, the J end lost 3 bases, and 10 bases lay between the germline ends. The CDR3 DNA reads as TGTGCCAGCAGCTTATTCCGGGTAAAAGAGACCCAGTACTTC. It encodes CASSLFRVKETQYF. Complete variable domain (other parts from reference TRBV7-2 and TRBJ2-5): GAGVSQSPSNKVTEKGKDVELRCDPISGHTALYWYRQSLGQGLEFLIYFQGNSAPDKSGLPSDRFSAERTGGSVSTLTIQRTQQEDSAVYLCASSLFRVKETQYFGPGTRLLVL.

V usage is TRBV28 and J usage is TRBJ2-7, with D maybe TRBD2 (7 bases). Germline loops: CDR1 MDHEN, CDR2 SYDVKM. The CDR3 runs to 15 residues. The V and J ends lost 2 bases and 1 base respectively, with 12 bases between them. CDR3 amino acids: CASSLRGGGSYEQYF. In DNA form, the CDR3 reads TGTGCCAGCAGTTTAAGGGGGGGCGGTTCCTACGAGCAGTACTTC. The whole variable domain, filled in from reference TRBV28 and TRBJ2-7, reads DVKVTQSSRYLVKRTGEKVFLECVQDMDHENMFWYRQDPGLGLRLIYFSYDVKMKEKGDIPEGYSVSREKKERFSLILESASTNQTSMYLCASSLRGGGSYEQYFGPGTRLTVT.

This clonotype occurred many times. The CDR3 DNA follows: TGTGCCAGCAGCTTAGTAATTGGGGGAACTGAAGCTTTCTTT. It encodes CASSLVIGGTEAFF. This chain joins TRBV11-2 and TRBJ1-1, with D perhaps TRBD1 (5 bases). V was shortened by 1 base and J by 5 bases, with 11 bases between the two germline ends. Germline V gene data show CDR1 as SGHAT and CDR2 as FQNNGV. CDR3 size: 14 residues.

This clonotype was seen at least ten times. The rearrangement links TRBV20-1 to TRBJ2-3, with TRBD2 matching over 12 bases. The CDR3 runs 15 residues. In germline, CDR1 is DFQATT, CDR2 SNEGSKA (reference sequence). The V segment lost 6 bases and the J segment 7 bases; nucleotides outside the gene matches: 11. This chain's CDR3 is CSALAGGPVVNTQYF. CDR3 sequence (DNA): TGCAGTGCCCTAGCGGGAGGGCCGGTAGTAAATACGCAGTATTTT.

This clonotype was seen only a few times. V usage is TRBV27 and J usage is TRBJ2-1; 7 bases are shared with TRBD1. This CDR3 is 15 amino acids long. Germline CDR1 is MNHEY and CDR2 is SMNVEV (reference sequence). With V trimmed by 4 bases and J by 6 bases, 9 bases remained unmatched. In DNA form, the CDR3 reads TGTGCCAGCAGTTCCTCGACAGGGTGGGCCAATGAGCAGTTCTTC. Its translation is CASSSSTGWANEQFF.

This clonotype has only a few counts. V gene TRBV6-1 combines with J gene TRBJ2-1; no reliable D call. The germline V gene encodes CDR1 MNHNS and CDR2 SASEGT. This CDR3 has 14 residues. Trimming pared 7 bases from V and 0 bases from J, leaving 10 bases between. The CDR3 DNA follows: TGTGCCAGCACTCCGTATAGCTCCTACAATGAGCAGTTCTTC. Protein product: CASTPYSSYNEQFF.

This clonotype was seen many times. The rearrangement links TRBV29-1 to TRBJ2-7; no definite D call. Trimming took 1 base from V and 6 from J, leaving 13 bases between them. From germline, CDR1 is SQVTM and CDR2 ANQGSEA. The CDR3 totals 13 residues. This chain's CDR3 is CSVEGVVYSEQYF. The CDR3 nucleotides are TGCAGCGTTGAAGGAGTAGTGTACTCCGAGCAGTACTTC.

This clonotype was detected only a few times. V and J are TRBV12-3 or TRBV12-4 and TRBJ2-1, with TRBD2 identical over 11 bases. There are 16 residues in the CDR3. With V trimmed by 7 bases and J by 7 bases, 12 bases remained unmatched. The DNA of the CDR3 is TGTGCCAGCAACTTAGATCTTAGCGGGAGGGTTAATGAGCAGTTCTTC. Protein product: CASNLDLSGRVNEQFF.

This clonotype has at least ten counts. J is TRBJ1-5 and V is TRBV9; D gene unclear. CDR1 SGDLS and CDR2 YYNGEE come from the germline V gene. The ends were cut back, 0 bases at V and 0 bases at J, with 4 bases in the middle. This CDR3 has 14 residues. The CDR3 DNA follows: TGTGCCAGCAGCGTAGGGTCTAGCAATCAGCCCCAGCATTTT. This codes for CASSVGSSNQPQHF.

The table lists this clonotype with many counts. This chain uses TRBV5-1 with TRBJ2-7; 7 nucleotides match TRBD1. The CDR3 is made up of 15 amino acids. The V segment lost 1 base and the J segment 3 bases; nucleotides outside the gene matches: 7. Looked up from germline, CDR1 is SGHRS and CDR2 is YFSETQ. The CDR3 spells CASSLPDRVIYEQYF. In DNA form, the CDR3 reads TGCGCCAGCAGCTTGCCAGACAGGGTCATCTACGAGCAGTACTTC.

Many counts were recorded for this clonotype. This chain joins TRBV20-1 and TRBJ2-1, with TRBD2 matching 12 bases. J gave up 3 bases and V 5 bases, and 5 bases lay outside the gene matches. Germline CDR1 is DFQATT and CDR2 is SNEGSKA (reference sequence). The CDR3 covers 15 residues. Here the CDR3 reads CSAPGLAGDYNEQFF. The DNA of the CDR3 is TGCAGTGCTCCGGGACTAGCGGGTGACTACAATGAGCAGTTCTTC.

This clonotype occurred many times. The chain is built from TRBV11-2 and TRBJ2-7; 8 positions match TRBD1. Germline V lookup: CDR1 SGHAT, CDR2 FQNNGV. V was pared by 1 base and J by 4 bases, with 9 bases of the junction left unmatched. CDR3 length: 16 residues. CDR3 in DNA: TGTGCCAGCAGCTTAGTACCGGGACAGGTGTCTTACGAGCAGTACTTC. Protein product: CASSLVPGQVSYEQYF. The variable domain in full, completed from reference TRBV11-2 and TRBJ2-7, reads EAGVAQSPRYKIIEKRQSVAFWCNPISGHATLYWYQQILGQGPKLLIQFQNNGVVDDSQLPKDRFSAERLKGVDSTLKIQPAKLEDSAVYLCASSLVPGQVSYEQYFGPGTRLTVT.

V is TRBV20-1 and J is TRBJ2-1, with 9 bases aligning to TRBD2. V was clipped by 3 bases and J by 7 bases; unmatched bases: 13. Germline V gives CDR1 DFQATT, CDR2 SNEGSKA (reference sequence). This CDR3 has 16 residues. The CDR3 DNA reads as TGCAGTGCTAGGTGGGGTGGCGGGGGGGCTGGGAATGAGCAGTTCTTC. It codes for CSARWGGGGAGNEQFF.

This clonotype was seen more than once but under ten times. The chain has TRBV11-1 and TRBJ2-1; 14 nucleotides align to TRBD2. With 6 bases clipped from V and 4 bases from J, the junction kept 11 bases outside the gene matches. Germline assignment: CDR1 SGHAT and CDR2 FQDESV (reference sequence). The CDR3 spans 18 residues. The CDR3 region is CASRVLTSGRDMYNEQFF. The CDR3, as DNA: TGTGCCAGCAGGGTCTTGACTAGCGGGAGGGATATGTACAATGAGCAGTTCTTC.

This clonotype was found once. The rearrangement uses TRBV3-1 and TRBJ2-7, with D possibly TRBD2 on 6 matching bases. The V end was cut by 2 bases, the J end by 0 bases, with 14 bases between. Germline assignment: CDR1 LGHDT and CDR2 YNNKEL (reference sequence). This CDR3 comprises 16 residues. CDR3 sequence (DNA): TGTGCCAGCAGCCAACCGGGTAGCGGACGCTCCTACGAGCAGTACTTC. This translates into CASSQPGSGRSYEQYF.

J is TRBJ2-1 and V is TRBV12-3 or TRBV12-4; 12 bases fit TRBD2. The CDR3 runs 17 residues. V shed 2 bases, J shed 7 bases, and the junction held 9 bases outside the gene matches. The CDR3 nucleotides are TGTGCCAGCAGTTTATGGGCAGGACTAGCGGGAATTAATGAGCAGTTCTTC. Protein sequence: CASSLWAGLAGINEQFF.

This clonotype was observed a few times. This rearrangement joins TRBV2 to TRBJ2-7; 9 nucleotides line up with TRBD1. The J segment lost 0 bases and the V segment lost 2 bases, leaving 17 bases of the junction unmatched. CDR1 is SNHLY, CDR2 FYNNEI, per germline. This CDR3 spans 20 amino acids. The CDR3 DNA reads TGTGCCAGCAGTGAATATGTATGGACAGGGGCCAGTTTGGACTCCTACGAGCAGTACTTC. Protein product: CASSEYVWTGASLDSYEQYF. The whole variable domain, remainder taken from reference TRBV2 and TRBJ2-7, is EPEVTQTPSHQVTQMGQEVILRCVPISNHLYFYWYRQILGQKVEFLVSFYNNEISEKSEIFDDQFSVERPDGSNFTLKIRSTKLEDSAMYFCASSEYVWTGASLDSYEQYFGPGTRLTVT.

This clonotype was counted at least ten times. The CDR3 protein is CSAELAGDNEQFF. Here the CDR3 DNA reads TGCAGCGCCGAACTAGCGGGGGACAATGAGCAGTTCTTC. V gene TRBV29-1 combines with J gene TRBJ2-1, with 11 nucleotides matching TRBD2. V shed 7 bases and J 5 bases; nucleotides not matched to a gene: 4. This CDR3 has 13 residues. Germline lookup yields CDR1 SQVTM and CDR2 ANQGSEA.

The V gene is TRBV7-2, the J gene TRBJ2-7; D unclear. This CDR3 has 13 amino acids. Germline V CDR1 and CDR2: SGHTA, FQGNSA. The V and J ends lost 1 base and 6 bases respectively, with 10 bases between them. The chain's CDR3 is CASSLEEVTEQYF. Written as DNA, the CDR3 is TGTGCCAGCAGCTTAGAAGAGGTCACCGAGCAGTACTTC.

This clonotype was found many times. The rearrangement uses TRBV29-1 and TRBJ2-3, with 9 bases fitting TRBD2. Losses at the gene ends were 0 bases for V and 5 bases for J; bases not matched to a gene: 15. The CDR3 consists of 18 residues. Germline CDR1 reads SQVTM; CDR2 reads ANQGSEA. CDR3: CSVEDPSAGGHRLDTQYF. As DNA, the CDR3 is TGCAGCGTTGAAGATCCGTCGGCGGGGGGGCACCGTCTAGATACGCAGTATTTT.